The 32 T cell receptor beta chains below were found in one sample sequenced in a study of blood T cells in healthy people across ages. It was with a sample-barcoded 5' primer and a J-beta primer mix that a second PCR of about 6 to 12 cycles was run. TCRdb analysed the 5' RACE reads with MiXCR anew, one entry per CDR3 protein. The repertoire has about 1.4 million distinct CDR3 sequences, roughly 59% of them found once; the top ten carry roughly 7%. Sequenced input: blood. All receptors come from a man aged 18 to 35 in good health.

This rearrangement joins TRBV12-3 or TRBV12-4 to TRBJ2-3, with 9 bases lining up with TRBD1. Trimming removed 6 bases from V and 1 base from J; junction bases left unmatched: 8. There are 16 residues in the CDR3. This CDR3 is CASSPTGGSGTDTQYF. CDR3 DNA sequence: TGTGCCAGCAGCCCCACAGGGGGCTCTGGCACAGATACGCAGTATTTT.

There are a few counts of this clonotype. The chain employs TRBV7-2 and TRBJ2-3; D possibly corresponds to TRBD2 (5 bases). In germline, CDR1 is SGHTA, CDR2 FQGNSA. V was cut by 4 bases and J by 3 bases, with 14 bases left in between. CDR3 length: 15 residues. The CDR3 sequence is CASSSRKGGTDTQYF. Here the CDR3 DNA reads TGTGCCAGCAGCTCCCGTAAGGGCGGGACAGATACGCAGTATTTT.

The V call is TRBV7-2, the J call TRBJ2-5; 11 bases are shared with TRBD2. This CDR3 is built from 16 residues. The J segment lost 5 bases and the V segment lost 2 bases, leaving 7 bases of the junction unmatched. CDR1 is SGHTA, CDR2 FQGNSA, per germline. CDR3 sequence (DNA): TGTGCCAGCAGCTTATTGACTAGCGGGGCTGGGGAGACCCAGTACTTC. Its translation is CASSLLTSGAGETQYF.

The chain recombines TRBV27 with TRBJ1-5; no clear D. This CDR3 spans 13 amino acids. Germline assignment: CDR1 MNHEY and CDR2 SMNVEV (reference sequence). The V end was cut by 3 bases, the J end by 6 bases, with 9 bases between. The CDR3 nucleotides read TGTGCCAGCAGTTTTTCAGGATTTCAGCCCCAGCATTTT. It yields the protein CASSFSGFQPQHF.

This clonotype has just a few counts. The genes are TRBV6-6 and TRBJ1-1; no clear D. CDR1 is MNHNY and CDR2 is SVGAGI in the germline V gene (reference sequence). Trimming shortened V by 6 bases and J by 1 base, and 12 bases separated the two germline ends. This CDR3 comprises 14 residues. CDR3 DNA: TGTGCCAGCAGACCTGGACCCAGGAACACTGAAGCTTTCTTT. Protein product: CASRPGPRNTEAFF.

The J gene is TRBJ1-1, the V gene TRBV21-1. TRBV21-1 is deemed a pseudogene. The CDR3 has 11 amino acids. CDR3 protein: CASSKGSAAFF. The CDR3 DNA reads TGTGCCAGCAGCAAGGGCAGTGCCGCTTTCTTT.

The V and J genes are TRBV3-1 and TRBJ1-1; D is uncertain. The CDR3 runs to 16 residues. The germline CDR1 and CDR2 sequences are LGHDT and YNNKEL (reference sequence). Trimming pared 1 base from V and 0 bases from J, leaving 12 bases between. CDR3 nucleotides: TGTGCCAGCAGCCAAGTCATAATGAAGATGAACACTGAAGCTTTCTTT. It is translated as CASSQVIMKMNTEAFF.

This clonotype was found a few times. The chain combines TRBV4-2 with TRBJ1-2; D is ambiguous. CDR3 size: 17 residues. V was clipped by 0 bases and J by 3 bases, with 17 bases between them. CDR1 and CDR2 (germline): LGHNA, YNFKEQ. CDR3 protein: CASSQDQGLGTDYGYTF. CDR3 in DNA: TGTGCCAGCAGCCAAGATCAAGGGTTAGGAACGGACTATGGCTACACCTTC.

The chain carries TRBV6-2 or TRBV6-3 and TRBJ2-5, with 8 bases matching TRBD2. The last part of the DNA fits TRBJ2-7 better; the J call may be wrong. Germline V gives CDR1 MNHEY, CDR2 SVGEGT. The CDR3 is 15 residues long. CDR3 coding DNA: TGTGCCAGCAGTTATCCGCAGCGGGAGAGGGACGAGCAGTACTTC. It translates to CASSYPQRERDEQYF.

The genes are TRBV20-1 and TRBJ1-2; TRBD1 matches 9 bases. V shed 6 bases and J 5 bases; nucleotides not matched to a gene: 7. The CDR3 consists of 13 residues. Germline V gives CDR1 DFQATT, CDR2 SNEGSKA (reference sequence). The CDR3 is CSATRDRVYGYTF. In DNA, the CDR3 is TGCAGTGCCACCCGGGACAGGGTTTATGGCTACACCTTC.

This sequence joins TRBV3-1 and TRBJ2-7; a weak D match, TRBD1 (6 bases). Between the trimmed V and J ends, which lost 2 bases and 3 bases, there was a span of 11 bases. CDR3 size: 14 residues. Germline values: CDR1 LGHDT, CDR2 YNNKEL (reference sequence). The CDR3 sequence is CASSQFQGYYEQYF. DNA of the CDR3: TGTGCCAGCAGCCAATTTCAGGGGTACTACGAGCAGTACTTC.

The CDR3 protein is CASTGHFTDTQYF. CDR3 nucleotide sequence: TGTGCCAGCACGGGACACTTCACAGATACGCAGTATTTT. The chain uses TRBV6-1 and TRBJ2-3; maybe TRBD1 (6 bases). The CDR3 runs 13 residues. The germline V gene has CDR1 MNHNS and CDR2 SASEGT. The V end was cut by 7 bases, the J end by 2 bases, with 10 bases between.

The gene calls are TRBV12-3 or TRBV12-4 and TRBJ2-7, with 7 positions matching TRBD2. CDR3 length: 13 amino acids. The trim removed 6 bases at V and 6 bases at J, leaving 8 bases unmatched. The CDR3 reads CASRGGLIGEQYF. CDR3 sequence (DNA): TGTGCCAGCAGGGGGGGACTAATCGGCGAGCAGTACTTC.

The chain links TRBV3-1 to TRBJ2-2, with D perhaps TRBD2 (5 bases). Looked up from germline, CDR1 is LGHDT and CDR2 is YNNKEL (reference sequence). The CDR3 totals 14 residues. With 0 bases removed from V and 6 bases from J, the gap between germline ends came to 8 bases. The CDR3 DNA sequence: TGTGCCAGCAGCCAAGAGGGAGCGGCCGGGGAGCTGTTTTTT. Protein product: CASSQEGAAGELFF.

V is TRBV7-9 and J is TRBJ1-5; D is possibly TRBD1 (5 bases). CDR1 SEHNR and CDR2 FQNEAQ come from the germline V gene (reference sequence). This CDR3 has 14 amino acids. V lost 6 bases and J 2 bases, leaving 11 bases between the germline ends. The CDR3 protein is CASSSGFRNQPQHF. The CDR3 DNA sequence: TGTGCCAGCAGTTCAGGGTTTCGCAATCAGCCCCAGCATTTT.

CDR3 sequence reads: CASTPGTSGRNEQYF. The CDR3 DNA reads as TGTGCCAGCACCCCTGGAACTAGCGGGAGGAATGAGCAGTACTTC. The rearrangement links TRBV27 to TRBJ2-5; TRBD2 aligns across 12 bases. Germline V gene data show CDR1 as MNHEY and CDR2 as SMNVEV (reference sequence). The CDR3 consists of 15 residues. J was trimmed by 11 bases and V by 7 bases; bases with no gene match: 14.

The CDR3 DNA sequence: TGTGCCATCAGTGATGAACGGGCTGAAGCTTTCTTT. Its protein product is CAISDERAEAFF. The gene calls are TRBV10-3 and TRBJ1-1; D ambiguous. This CDR3 is 12 amino acids long. CDR1 and CDR2 (germline): ENHRY, SYGVKD. Trimming pared 3 bases from V and 6 bases from J, leaving 8 bases between.

CDR3 DNA sequence: TGTGCCAGCAGCCCACAAAACGACGAGCAGTACTTC. Protein: CASSPQNDEQYF. The rearrangement uses TRBV28 and TRBJ2-5, with no clear D. The assigned J gene may be wrong: the sequence end matches TRBJ2-7 better. In germline, CDR1 is MDHEN, CDR2 SYDVKM. The CDR3 has 12 residues.

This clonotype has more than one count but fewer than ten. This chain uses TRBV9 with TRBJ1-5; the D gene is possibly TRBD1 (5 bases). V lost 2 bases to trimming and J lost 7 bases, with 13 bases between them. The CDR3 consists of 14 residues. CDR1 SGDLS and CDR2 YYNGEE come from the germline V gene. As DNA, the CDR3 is TGTGCCAGCAGCGTTTGGGGGACGGGCCAGCCCCAGCATTTT. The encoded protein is CASSVWGTGQPQHF.

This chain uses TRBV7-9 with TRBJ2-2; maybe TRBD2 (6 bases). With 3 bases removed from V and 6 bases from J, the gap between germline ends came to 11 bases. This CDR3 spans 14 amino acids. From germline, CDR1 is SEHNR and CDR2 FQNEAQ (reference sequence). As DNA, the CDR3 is TGTGCCAGCAGCTTCTGGGAGGAGGCCGGGGAGCTGTTTTTT. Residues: CASSFWEEAGELFF.

DNA for the CDR3: TGCGCCAGCAGCTTGTCCGGGCTGGCGAATCAGCCCCAGCATTTT. Amino acids: CASSLSGLANQPQHF. The chain uses TRBV5-1 and TRBJ1-5; D call uncertain. Trimming removed 1 base from V and 4 bases from J, with 12 bases in between. This CDR3 spans 15 amino acids. Germline values: CDR1 SGHRS, CDR2 YFSETQ.

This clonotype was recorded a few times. The CDR3 is CASSLTTGVRNTEAFF. The CDR3 DNA is TGTGCCAGCAGCCTTACGACAGGGGTGAGGAACACTGAAGCTTTCTTT. The chain couples TRBV27 to TRBJ1-1, with TRBD1 matching 8 bases. The CDR3 runs to 16 residues. V shed 6 bases and J 1 base; nucleotides not matched to a gene: 10. From germline, CDR1 is MNHEY and CDR2 SMNVEV (reference sequence).

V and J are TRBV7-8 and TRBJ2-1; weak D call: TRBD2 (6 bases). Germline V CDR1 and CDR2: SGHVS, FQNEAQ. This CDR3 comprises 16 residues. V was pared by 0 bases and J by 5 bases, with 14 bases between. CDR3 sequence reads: CASSLAGGLLHNEQFF. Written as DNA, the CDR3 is TGTGCCAGCAGCTTAGCGGGCGGACTACTCCACAATGAGCAGTTCTTC.

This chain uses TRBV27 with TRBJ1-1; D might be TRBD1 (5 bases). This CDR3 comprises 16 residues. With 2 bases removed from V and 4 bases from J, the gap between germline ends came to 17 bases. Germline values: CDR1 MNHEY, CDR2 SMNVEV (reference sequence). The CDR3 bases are TGTGCCAGCAGTTTAAGGAGATTCGGGGGTGGCACTGAAGCTTTCTTT. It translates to CASSLRRFGGGTEAFF.

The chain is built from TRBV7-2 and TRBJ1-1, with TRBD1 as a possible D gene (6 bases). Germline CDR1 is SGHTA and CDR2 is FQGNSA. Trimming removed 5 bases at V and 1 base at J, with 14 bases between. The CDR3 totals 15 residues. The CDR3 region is CASSPRGGWNTEAFF. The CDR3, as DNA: TGTGCCAGCAGCCCCCGGGGGGGCTGGAACACTGAAGCTTTCTTT. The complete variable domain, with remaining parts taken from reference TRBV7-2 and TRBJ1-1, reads GAGVSQSPSNKVTEKGKDVELRCDPISGHTALYWYRQSLGQGLEFLIYFQGNSAPDKSGLPSDRFSAERTGGSVSTLTIQRTQQEDSAVYLCASSPRGGWNTEAFFGQGTRLTVV.

CDR3 sequence: CASSLLTGDYGYTF. The CDR3 nucleotides are TGTGCCAGCAGCTTGCTGACAGGGGACTATGGCTACACCTTC. This sequence joins TRBV5-6 and TRBJ1-2; 8 positions agree with TRBD1. Trimming at V came to 1 base and at J to 3 bases, leaving 2 bases not matched to a gene. Per germline, CDR1 SGHDT and CDR2 YYEEEE. CDR3 length equals 14 residues.

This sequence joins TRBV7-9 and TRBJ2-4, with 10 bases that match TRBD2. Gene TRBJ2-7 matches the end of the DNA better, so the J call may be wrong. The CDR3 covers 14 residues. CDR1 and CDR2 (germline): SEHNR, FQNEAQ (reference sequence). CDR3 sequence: CASSLGLATYEQYF. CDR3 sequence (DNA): TGTGCCAGCAGCCTGGGACTAGCGACCTACGAGCAGTACTTC.

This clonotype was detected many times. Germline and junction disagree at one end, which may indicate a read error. CDR3 region: CASSPGQNYEQYF. For the CDR3, the DNA is TGCGCCAGCAGCCCGGGACAGAACTACGAGCAGTACTTC. The genes are TRBV18 and TRBJ2-7; 7 positions match TRBD1. Germline CDR1 and CDR2: KGHSH and LQKENI. The CDR3 is 13 amino acids.

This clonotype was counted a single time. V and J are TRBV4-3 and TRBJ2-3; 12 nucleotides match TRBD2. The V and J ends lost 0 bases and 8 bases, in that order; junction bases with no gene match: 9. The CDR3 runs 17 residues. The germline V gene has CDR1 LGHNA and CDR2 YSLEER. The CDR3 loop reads CASSQDLLAGGRGTQYF. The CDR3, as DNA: TGCGCCAGCAGCCAAGATTTGCTAGCGGGGGGGCGGGGTACGCAGTATTTT.

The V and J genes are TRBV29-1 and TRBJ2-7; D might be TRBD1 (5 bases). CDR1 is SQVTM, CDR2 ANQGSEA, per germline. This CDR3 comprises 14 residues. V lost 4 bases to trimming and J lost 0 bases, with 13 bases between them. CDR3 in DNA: TGCAGCGTTGGCAGGGAAAGGAGCTCCTACGAGCAGTACTTC. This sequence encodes CSVGRERSSYEQYF.

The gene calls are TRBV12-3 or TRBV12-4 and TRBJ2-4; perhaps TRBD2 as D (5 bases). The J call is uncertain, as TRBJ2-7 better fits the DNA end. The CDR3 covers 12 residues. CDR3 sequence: CASRTGGCEQYF. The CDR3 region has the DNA TGTGCCAGCAGGACTGGCGGGTGCGAGCAGTACTTC.

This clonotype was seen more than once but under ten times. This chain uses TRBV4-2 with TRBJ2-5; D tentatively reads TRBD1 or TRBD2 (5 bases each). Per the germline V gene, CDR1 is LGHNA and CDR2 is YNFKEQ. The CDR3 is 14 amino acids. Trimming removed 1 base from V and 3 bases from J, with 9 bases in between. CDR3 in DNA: TGTGCCAGCAGCCAAGGGGGGATGGAAGAGACCCAGTACTTC. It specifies CASSQGGMEETQYF.